This T cell receptor (beta chain) was recorded in a study of blood T cell repertoires in COVID-19 (dated by TCRdb to between 2020 and 2021). Background on the whole study: Samples from collaborators originated in the United States, Italy and Spain and spanned both the acute and convalescent phases of COVID-19. The prospective study material was composed of cDNA or gDNA derived from T cells, B-cell-depleted T cells, or PBMCs. Subjects who had been exposed to COVID-19, were actively infected with it, or had recovered from it provided the deeply sampled blood TCRbeta repertoires that made up the dataset. A freely available public database, intended as a resource for researchers studying the immune response to SARS-CoV-2, is where the repertoires were released. Samples came from the ongoing ImmuneRACE study (first 160 participants) plus 1,254 subjects from 6 global collaborators. A de-identified subject ID, COVID-19 status, age in years and sex were almost always included in the sample metadata. Where available, HLA class I and class II types were taken from metadata supplied by the sample provider and were not determined by assay-based typing. What the research found in general, with its limitations: How much clinical and demographic metadata was included differed by source and by participant, and the metadata was provided uncurated.

CDR1 and CDR2 are drawn from the germline V gene: ENHRY, SYGVKD. V and J are truncated by 6 bases and 2 bases respectively, leaving an intervening sequence of 11 bases. The CDR3 runs 13 amino acids, cysteine and phenylalanine included. The CDR3 DNA has 39 bases and is translated from base 1. Each collaborating institution followed its own protocols to collect whole blood in K2EDTA tubes. For TCRbeta analysis, collaborators shipped samples as frozen whole blood, isolated PBMCs, or DNA extracted from either of those sample types. As regards this clone: The clone's antigen remains unknown. One base away there is no much larger clone; base qualities are not given.

The immunoSEQ Assay, a bias-controlled multiplex PCR, was used to amplify TCRbeta CDR3 regions from genomic DNA. In the authors' own workflow: The number of nucleated cells in each sample was estimated from the amplification of reference gene primers within the assay. Sequence reads were collapsed and filtered to measure the absolute abundance of every unique TCRbeta CDR3 rearrangement. For each sample, productive Simpson clonality was calculated by taking the square root of Simpson's diversity index across productive rearrangements. Held by TCRdb, this immuneACCESS table contains in-frame sequences only and omits some clones. Under half of the omission traces to an unresolved V gene where checked; the cause of the rest is unknown. V, J and clone size were drawn from that table, and D and trimming were deduced from the DNA. The sample table shows about 190,000 clones, and roughly four fifths are seen once. Of the sample, roughly 6.1% is held by the ten largest clones.

The chain is assembled from TRBV10-3 and TRBJ2-7, with a weak D call of TRBD1 (6 bases match). What was sequenced was peripheral blood. This receptor was obtained from a woman aged 40 to 50 with acute or convalescent COVID-19. The CDR3 loop reads CAIRGDITYEQYF. The sequenced DNA is TGTGCCATCAGAGGGGACATCACCTACGAGCAGTACTTC.